These 2 T cell receptor beta chains share one sample of origin, sequenced in a study of a mutant IDH1 vaccine in newly diagnosed glioma. Profiled with immunoSEQ multiplex PCR; TCRdb holds only in-frame clones, not every one. In the table there are tens of thousands of clones, roughly four fifths of which are singletons. Time point here: baseline, week 1 (first vaccination visit). Treatment here: pre-vaccination baseline after standard-of-care therapy. Sequenced material: PBMCs, taken from a glioma patient treated with radiotherapy, temozolomide or both. These receptors all stem from a woman in her fifties or sixties with glioma.

V gene TRBV9 combines with J gene TRBJ2-1; 8 bases are shared with TRBD2. V lost 0 bases, J lost 9 bases, and 8 bases stayed unmatched. CDR1 and CDR2 (germline): SGDLS, YYNGEE. This CDR3 spans 15 amino acids. The CDR3 reads CASSVGYGGGPEQFF. The CDR3 DNA reads TGTGCCAGCAGCGTAGGATACGGGGGGGGCCCTGAGCAGTTCTTC.

This chain links TRBV7-9 with TRBJ2-7; a possible D gene is TRBD1 (5 bases). Germline V gene lookup returns CDR1 SEHNR and CDR2 FQNEAQ (reference sequence). The germline V and J ends were trimmed by 0 bases and 0 bases, with 9 bases remaining between them. The CDR3 covers 15 residues. This CDR3 is CASSLAVDSSYEQYF. The CDR3 region has the DNA TGTGCCAGCAGCTTAGCGGTTGACAGCTCCTACGAGCAGTACTTC.